The T cell receptor (beta chain) under discussion was sequenced for a study of T cell responses to AZD1222 COVID-19 vaccine. Study conclusions and caveats: The peak T cell response came first, and repertoires were sampled only after it. An increase in Spike-specific TCR breadth and depth was observed after two AZD1222 doses. Reportedly, nearly half of unique spike TCRs recognized epitopes outside B.1.351/B.1.1.7 mutations. Donors skewed white British and female; clonal diversity was possibly underestimated.

TCRdb keeps only in-frame clones here, not all; method: immunoSEQ multiplex PCR. The table lists about 150,000 clones, roughly nine tenths of them singletons. Remarks on this clone: What it recognizes is unknown.

The CDR3 consists of 13 residues. V lost 4 bases to trimming and J lost 2 bases, with 8 bases between them. From germline, CDR1 is SNHLY and CDR2 FYNNEI. This sequence joins TRBV2 and TRBJ2-5; D remains ambiguous. Sequencing used peripheral blood, obtained after recovery from COVID-19. The clonotype originates from an adult who had recovered from COVID-19. This chain's CDR3 is CASSGGRQETQYF. As DNA, the CDR3 is TGTGCCAGCAGTGGAGGACGACAAGAGACCCAGTACTTC.